This T cell receptor beta chain comes out of a study of shared clonotypes between healthy human individuals (TCRdb year 2020). Regarding the complete study: A few men and two women, aged 18 to 49 years, made up the cohort. For each donor, three plates each were used for CD4 naive and CD4 memory, two plates were used for CD8 naive, and one plate was used for CD8 memory. To estimate repertoire size and how much clonotype sharing occurs between individuals, the study deeply sequenced the blood TCR repertoires of roughly 5 healthy adults. Different laboratories and diverse techniques were used to prepare libraries and sequence TCR repertoires, to increase sequencing depth and limit assay-specific biases. Per donor, leukapheresis produced somewhere between about 0.94 and 9.5 billion PBMCs. Broader findings and caveats from the paper: Because the study included only a small number of donors, the genetic and exposure-history diversity represented was limited. Higher generation probabilities were observed for clonotypes shared by all four sorted-subset donors than for non-shared clonotypes. When four donors were compared, the shared fraction of clonotypes was 5% to 6.5% for naive CD4, roughly 3.4% for naive CD8, more than 2% for memory CD4, and less than 0.45% for memory CD8. Sampling was restricted to blood, and TCR repertoires in tissues likely differ from the TCR repertoires found in blood. Rarefaction of sorted-subset datasets indicated incomplete sequencing despite the large sequencing depth. Based on pairwise subsampling, the degree of clonotype sharing among donors was expected to be affected by sequencing depth. Naive subsets generally had larger estimated clonotype richness than memory subsets.

Note on this clone: The antigen it recognizes is unknown. At one end, the junction sequence differs from germline, possibly due to a read error.

TCR CDR3 regions were amplified from genomic DNA by multiplex PCR using the deep immunoSEQ assay. Genomic DNA extracted from each cell subset was distributed evenly over all wells of several immunoSEQ 96-well plates, and each plate served as one replicate. For sorted subsets, each replicate PCR was loaded with approximately 0.2 ug genomic DNA, equivalent to 30,000 or so T cell genomes. The purified libraries were quantified using a Qubit 3.0 fluorometer, sized with a Bioanalyzer 2100, and then quantified again using the KAPA Library Quantification kit. Each immunoSEQ 96-well plate was sequenced on its own single-read 150-cycle Illumina NextSeq 550 flow cell. Per the authors' processing: Because the immunoSEQ output included only junctional sequences and no quality scores, the filtering could not be the same as the filtering used for full-length reads. Sequences were annotated with PyIR, a Python wrapper for IgBLAST v1.9, using IMGT germline references to assign V/J genes and CDR3. Any read was removed if the V/J assignment was weak (E-value above 1e-6), the CDR3 was missing, or the read contained stop codons, out-of-frame junctions, or ambiguous translated residues. V3J clonotypes were defined by identical inferred V gene, J gene, and CDR3 amino acid sequence. The percentage overlap between two repertoires was calculated by dividing the number of shared unique clonotypes by the size of the smaller repertoire. Richness of each repertoire was evaluated using RTK rarefaction, the Chao1 estimator, and Recon v2.1 estimates of unobserved clonotypes. For all TCRbeta clonotypes obtained by the gDNA method from several donors, generation probabilities were computed with OLGA. The immuneACCESS repertoire file appears here via TCRdb, limited to in-frame rearrangements. These files lack a portion of the clones; in checked studies, under half of the deficit traces to unresolved V genes, and the cause of the others is not known. V and J calls and clone size come straight from that table; D and trimming were deduced from the DNA. This sample is represented by 550,000 to 650,000 clones; roughly 96% of them were singletons. The ten largest clonotypes hold less than 0.12% of the sample.

From the cysteine up to the phenylalanine, the CDR3 has a length of 13 residues. Left in the record is the CDR3 DNA by itself, 39 bases read in frame from the first base. In the germline V gene (reference sequence), CDR1 corresponds to SEHNR and CDR2 to FQNEAQ. CD8 naive samples were obtained by positive selection for CCR7 among CD45RO-negative cells, yielding a CD45RA+CCR7+ population from which TemRA cells were excluded. Healthy HIV-negative adults with no recently reported acute infections or vaccinations were included as donors. Only Caucasian adults living in Nashville, Tennessee, USA were represented among the donors. After blood collection by leukapheresis, PBMCs were isolated using Ficoll-Histopaque density gradient centrifugation and then cryopreserved in the vapor phase of liquid nitrogen. Analytical flow cytometry was used to check the purity and quantity of each magnetically sorted T cell population. Genomic DNA was isolated from each sorted fraction and quantified by UV absorbance on a Nanodrop 2000c.

This sequence was found in a woman aged 25-40 years in good health. Rearrangement joined TRBV7-9 to TRBJ2-7; TRBD2 might be the D gene, on 5 matching bases. The specimen was naive CD8+ T cells sorted from blood. According to the study, the label for this sample's cell subset or site signals: CD45RA+CCR7+. The DNA sequence follows: TGTGCCAGCAGCTCAACCTCGGGCAAAATGGAGGACTTC. This yields the protein CASSSTSGKMEDF.